The clone carrying this T cell receptor (beta chain) has more than one count but fewer than ten. Its antigen is unidentified. Trimming removed 2 bases from V and 4 bases from J; junction bases left unmatched: 7. In germline, CDR1 is SGDLS, CDR2 YYNGEE. This CDR3 has 16 amino acids. The data are from a study of cytomegalovirus exposure and HLA in healthy donors. The overall study: Tens of millions of unique TCR sequences came from HLA-typed donors in an early release.

This PCR relied on a set of 60 Vbeta primers and 13 Jbeta primers. Libraries were prepared by immunoSEQ multiplex PCR; TCRdb keeps only in-frame clonotypes and omits some of them. This table has some 170,000 clones, roughly 79% appearing once. Notes on the study in general: HLA alleles showed associations with 16,951 TCR beta sequences in a later analysis, at a 0.05 false discovery rate.

The chain has TRBV9 and TRBJ2-3, with TRBD1 matching over 10 bases. The receptor was isolated from a man between 35 and 55 years old in good health and CMV-seropositive. The sequencing input was PBMCs. CDR3: CASSVGTGAASDTQYF. The DNA for the CDR3 is TGTGCCAGCAGCGTTGGGACAGGGGCCGCATCAGATACGCAGTATTTT.